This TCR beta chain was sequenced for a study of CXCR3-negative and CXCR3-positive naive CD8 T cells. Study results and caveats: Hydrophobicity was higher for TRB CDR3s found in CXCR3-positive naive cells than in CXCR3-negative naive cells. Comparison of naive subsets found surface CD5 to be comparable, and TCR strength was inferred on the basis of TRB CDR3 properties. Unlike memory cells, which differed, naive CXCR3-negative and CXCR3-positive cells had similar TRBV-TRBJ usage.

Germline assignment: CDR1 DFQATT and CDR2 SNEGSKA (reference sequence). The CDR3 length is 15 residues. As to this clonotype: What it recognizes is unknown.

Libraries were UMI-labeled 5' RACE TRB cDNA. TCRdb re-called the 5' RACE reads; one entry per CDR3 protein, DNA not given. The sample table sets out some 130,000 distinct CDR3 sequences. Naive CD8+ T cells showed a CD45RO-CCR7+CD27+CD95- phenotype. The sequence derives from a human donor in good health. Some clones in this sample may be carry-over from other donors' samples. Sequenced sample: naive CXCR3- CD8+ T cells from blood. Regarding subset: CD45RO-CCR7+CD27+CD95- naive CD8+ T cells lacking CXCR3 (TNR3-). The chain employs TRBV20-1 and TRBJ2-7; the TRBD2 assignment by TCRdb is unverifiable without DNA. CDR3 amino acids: CSARGVYGSSYEQYF.